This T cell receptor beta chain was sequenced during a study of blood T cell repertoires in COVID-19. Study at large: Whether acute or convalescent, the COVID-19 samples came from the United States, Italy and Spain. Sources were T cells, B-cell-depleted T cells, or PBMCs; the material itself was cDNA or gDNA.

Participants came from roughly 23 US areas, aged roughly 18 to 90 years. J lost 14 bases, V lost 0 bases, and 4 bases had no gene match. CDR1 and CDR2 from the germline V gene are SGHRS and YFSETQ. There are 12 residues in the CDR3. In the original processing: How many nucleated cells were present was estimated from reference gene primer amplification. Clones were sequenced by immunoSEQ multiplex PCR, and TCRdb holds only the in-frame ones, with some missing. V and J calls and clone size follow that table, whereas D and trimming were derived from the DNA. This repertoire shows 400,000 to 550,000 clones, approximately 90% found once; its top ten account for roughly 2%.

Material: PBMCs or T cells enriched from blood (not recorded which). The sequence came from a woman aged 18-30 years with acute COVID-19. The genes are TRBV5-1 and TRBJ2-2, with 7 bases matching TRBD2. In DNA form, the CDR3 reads TGCGCCAGCAGCTTGGCCGGCGGGAGCCTGTTTTTT. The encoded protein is CASSLAGGSLFF.